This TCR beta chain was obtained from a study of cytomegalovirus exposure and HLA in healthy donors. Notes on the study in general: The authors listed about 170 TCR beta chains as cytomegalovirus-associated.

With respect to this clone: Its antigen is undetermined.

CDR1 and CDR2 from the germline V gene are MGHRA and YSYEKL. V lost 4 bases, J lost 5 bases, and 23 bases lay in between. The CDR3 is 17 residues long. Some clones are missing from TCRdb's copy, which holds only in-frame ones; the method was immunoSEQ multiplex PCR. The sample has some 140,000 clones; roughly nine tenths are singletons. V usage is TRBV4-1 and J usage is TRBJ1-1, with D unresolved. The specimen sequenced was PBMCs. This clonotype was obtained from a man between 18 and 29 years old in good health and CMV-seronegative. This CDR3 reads CASSLKGGVLLGTEAFF. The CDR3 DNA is TGCGCCAGCAGCCTCAAAGGCGGGGTGTTGCTGGGAACTGAAGCTTTCTTT.